This TCR beta chain originates from a study of response to subunit inactivated influenza vaccine. One entry per CDR3 protein, called by TCRdb with MiXCR from the RT-PCR reads. The sample carries 800,000 to 1,000,000 distinct CDR3 sequences, approximately 22% recorded once. The V gene's germline CDR1 is LGHNA and CDR2 YSLEER. V lost 0 bases and J lost 9, with 11 bases in between. This CDR3 has 13 amino acids. The source is a man between 45 and 60 years old who received an inactivated influenza vaccine. The source was PBMCs from blood, collected approximately 5 days after vaccination. The chain combines TRBV4-3 with TRBJ2-5, with D maybe TRBD2 (7 bases). DNA of the CDR3: TGCGCCAGCAGCCAAGATGGGGGGGGCCCCCAGTACTTC. This sequence encodes CASSQDGGGPQYF.